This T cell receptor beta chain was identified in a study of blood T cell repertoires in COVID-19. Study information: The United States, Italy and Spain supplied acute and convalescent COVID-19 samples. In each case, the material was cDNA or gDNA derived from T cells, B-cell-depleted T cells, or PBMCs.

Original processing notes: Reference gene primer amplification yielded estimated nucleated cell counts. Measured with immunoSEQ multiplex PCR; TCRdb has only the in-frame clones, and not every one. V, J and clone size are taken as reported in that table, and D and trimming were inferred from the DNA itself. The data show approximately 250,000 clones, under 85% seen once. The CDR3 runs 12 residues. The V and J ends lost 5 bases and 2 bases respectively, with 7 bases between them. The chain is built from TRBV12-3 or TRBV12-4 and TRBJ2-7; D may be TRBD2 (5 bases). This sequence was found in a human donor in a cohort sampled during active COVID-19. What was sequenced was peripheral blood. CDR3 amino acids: CASSSGTYEQYF. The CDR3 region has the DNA TGTGCCAGCAGTAGCGGCACCTACGAGCAGTACTTC.